This entry describes one TCR beta chain. The source of the sample is a study of blood T cell repertoires in COVID-19. The wider study: Sites across the United States, Italy and Spain contributed samples from acute and convalescent COVID-19. In each case, the material was cDNA or gDNA derived from T cells, B-cell-depleted T cells, or PBMCs.

The germline V gene has CDR1 SGHDT and CDR2 YYEEEE. V gave up 4 bases and J gave up 2 bases; unmatched junction bases: 6. CDR3 length: 15 amino acids. Per the study methods: Reference gene primer amplification gave estimated nucleated cell counts. Using immunoSEQ multiplex PCR, the repertoire was profiled, and TCRdb retains in-frame clones only, with some absent. V, J and clone size are taken as reported in that table, and D and trimming were inferred from the DNA itself. The profile shows 30,000 to 40,000 clones, 85% to 90% of them singletons. The sequence derives from a man aged 55 to 70 with active or convalescent COVID-19. The chain joins TRBV5-6 to TRBJ2-3; 8 positions agree with TRBD2. Sequenced input: peripheral blood. The CDR3 spells CASSRVAGTTDTQYF. The CDR3, as DNA: TGTGCCAGCAGCAGAGTAGCGGGAACCACAGATACGCAGTATTTT.